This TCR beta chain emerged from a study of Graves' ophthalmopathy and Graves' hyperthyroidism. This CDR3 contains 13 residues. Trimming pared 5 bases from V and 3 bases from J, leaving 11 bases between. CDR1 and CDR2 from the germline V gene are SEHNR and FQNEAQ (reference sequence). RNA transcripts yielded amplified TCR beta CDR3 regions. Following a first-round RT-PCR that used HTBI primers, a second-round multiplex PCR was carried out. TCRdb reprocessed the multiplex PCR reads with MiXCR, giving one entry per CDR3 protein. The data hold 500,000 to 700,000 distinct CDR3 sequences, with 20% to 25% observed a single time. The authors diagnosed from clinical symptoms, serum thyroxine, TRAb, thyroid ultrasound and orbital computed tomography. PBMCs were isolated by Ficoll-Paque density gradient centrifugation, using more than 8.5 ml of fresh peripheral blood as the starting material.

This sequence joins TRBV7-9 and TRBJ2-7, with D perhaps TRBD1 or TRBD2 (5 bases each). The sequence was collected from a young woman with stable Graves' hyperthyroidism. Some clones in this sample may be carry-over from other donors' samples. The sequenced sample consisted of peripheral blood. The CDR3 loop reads CASSQGTFYEQYF. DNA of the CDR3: TGTGCCAGCAGCCAAGGGACCTTCTACGAGCAGTACTTC.